The T cell receptor (beta chain) under discussion was sequenced for a study of cytomegalovirus exposure and HLA in healthy donors. Study observations and caveats: The sole available immune exposure information was CMV serostatus.

Deletions cut 6 bases from V and 1 base from J, with 15 bases between. The germline V gene has CDR1 MNHNS and CDR2 SASEGT. This CDR3 has 15 amino acids. This clone was seen a handful of times. Antigen: not known. In the PCR, 60 Vbeta and 13 Jbeta primers were used. Assay: immunoSEQ multiplex PCR; the TCRdb copy retains only in-frame clones and omits some. The profile shows fewer than 150,000 clones, 15% of them singletons. Sequenced input: PBMCs. The chain links TRBV6-1 to TRBJ1-1, with D tentatively TRBD1 (6 bases). This sequence was found in a woman younger than 30 in good health and CMV-seronegative. The CDR3 nucleotides read TGTGCCAGCAGGTGGGCGATGGGGGCGAACACTGAAGCTTTCTTT. This translates into CASRWAMGANTEAFF.